The subject of this entry is one T cell receptor beta chain. Its target antigen remains unknown. No base-level quality is on record; no much larger clone is a single base apart. V loses 6 bases, J loses 2 bases, and the germline ends lie 28 bases apart. The CDR3 spans 19 residues, from the cysteine through the phenylalanine. The CDR3 DNA has 57 bases and is translated from base 1. CDR1 and CDR2, looked up from the germline V gene (reference sequence), are LNHDA and SQIVND. Per the publication, the time point label means: patch test 1, 2 weeks after DPC sensitization. What this sample's treatment or condition label stands for: therapeutic diphenylcyclopropenone sensitization with weekly scalp DPC. At each patch-test visit, blood was drawn before the patch test was applied. To be eligible, patients had to be aged 18 to 70, diagnosed with alopecia and judged suitable for DPC therapy, while pregnant patients were excluded. Unfractionated whole blood was collected in Tempus Blood RNA tubes, and total RNA was extracted from that blood.

This specimen comes from a study of human T cells and chemical hapten exposure (dated by TCRdb to the early 2020s). At the level of the whole study: For sensitization, 2% DPC in acetone was applied to a 2 cm by 2 cm area of upper inner arm skin. Patients additionally received weekly therapeutic DPC doses to the scalp throughout the roughly 23-week study period. Patch testing on the upper back used Finn chambers containing 0.01% DPC, with scoring done after 6 days according to International Contact Dermatitis Research Group standards. Most of the patients in the cohort were female, and the cohort covered alopecia areata with under or over 50% scalp involvement, alopecia totalis and alopecia universalis. Libraries were combined into a pool for sequencing, and differences in TCR yield between samples came mainly from small differences in library volumes within the pool. This study followed changes in the peripheral blood TCR repertoire in vivo during primary and secondary sensitization of alopecia patients to the hapten diphenylcyclopropenone (DPC). Blood samples were taken from patients before sensitization (week 0) and at 2, 6 and about 24 weeks after DPC sensitization. Roughly 30 alopecia patients provided blood for TCR sequencing at one to four time points (pre-sensitization, 2, 6 and 24 weeks).

What the authors observed across the whole study: Because all patients had alopecia, a presumed autoimmune disease, the immune response of the patients might differ from that of healthy individuals. Significantly more large CDR3 similarity clusters were formed by expanded TCRs than by pre-sensitization or healthy control sets, consistent with antigen-driven responses. Repeated subsampling changed both the strength of the expansion versus patch-test correlation and the threshold at which the correlation became significant. The number of PT1 expanded TCRs positively correlated with patch test score, significant at thresholds 8, 16 and 32 but not 4. DPC sensitization did not change the number of TCRs with a frequency above 1 in 1000, and there was no evidence of changes in global repertoire structure.

Receptor libraries were prepared by RACE. Sequenced using a NextSeq 500. During library preparation, unique molecular identifiers were attached to individual cDNA molecules so that TCRs could be counted in a quantitative, reproducible way. For every blood RNA sample, sequencing covered both the TCR alpha and TCR beta chains. The study's own analysis went as follows. Samples had a median of about 96,000 TCRs, with a range from about 23,224 to 750,000. V, J and CDR3 annotation of the TCR reads was carried out using the Decombinator software suite. For the PS versus PT1 abundance plots, all samples were subsampled to the same number of TCRs (28,000). Expanded TCRs were defined as absent before sensitization and observed at least eight times at the 2-week time point. The public reads were reanalyzed by TCRdb: fastp trimming at Q25, MiXCR alignment, in-frame beta chains only. Rows matching on CDR3 protein sequence are summarized as one entry with the most common DNA and genes. These V and J calls derive from TCRdb rather than the authors' analysis. The sample yields approximately 350,000 distinct CDR3 sequences; approximately 6.3% were counted once. Less than 10% of the sample comes from the top ten.

The V gene is TRBV19 and the J gene is TRBJ2-5; no D segment can be confidently identified. This TCR came from a woman in her late teens or twenties with alopecia areata. Some clones in this sample may be carry-over from other donors' samples. The material sequenced was whole blood, taken in connection with sensitization to the hapten diphenylcyclopropenone (DPC). The CDR3 reads CASSPGALRVRIQQETQYF. The nucleotide sequence is given as TGTGCCAGTAGCCCTGGAGCCCTAAGGGTTCGAATTCAGCAAGAGACCCAGTACTTC.